One sample yielded the 5 T cell receptor beta chains listed below, sequenced in a study of CD8+CD57+ T cells in acquired aplastic anemia. In patients chosen for sequencing, flow cytometry had shown CD8+CD57+ cell expansion. Genomic DNA templated the TCR beta VDJ and CDR3 profiling. TCRdb processed the reads anew with MiXCR; each CDR3 protein has one entry. The profile shows around 150,000 distinct CDR3 sequences, 45% to 55% of them singletons. Material: sorted CD4+, CD8+, or CD8+CD57+ T cells (not recorded which) from PBMCs. The receptors were sampled from a human donor with aplastic anemia.

This clonotype has just a few counts. Given a much more abundant clone one base away, this may be a read error. The genes are TRBV19 and TRBJ2-7; no clear D. Germline CDR1 is LNHDA and CDR2 is SQIVND (reference sequence). This CDR3 is built from 15 residues. Deletions cut 4 bases from V and 3 bases from J, with 16 bases between. DNA for the CDR3: TGTGCCAGTAGTACTTCTCCCGGACCAGACTACGAGCAGTACTTC. Its translation: CASSTSPGPDYEQYF.

Ten or more counts support this clonotype. V usage is TRBV7-6 and J usage is TRBJ2-5; the match to TRBD2 covers 14 bases. Germline V gives CDR1 SGHVS, CDR2 FNYEAQ. Trimming removed 2 bases from V and 4 bases from J; junction bases left unmatched: 9. CDR3 length: 18 residues. CDR3: CASSLLDLGLAGAETQYF. The DNA of the CDR3 is TGTGCCAGCAGCTTATTAGATTTGGGACTAGCGGGAGCAGAGACCCAGTACTTC.

In its sample, this clonotype was seen a few times. The CDR3 nucleotides read TGTGCCAGCAGTGAATCGCAGGGAGGACGCGAGCAGTACTTC. Translating it yields CASSESQGGREQYF. This rearrangement joins TRBV25-1 to TRBJ2-7; D perhaps matches TRBD2 (6 bases). CDR1 MGHDK and CDR2 SYGVNS come from the germline V gene. The V gene lost 1 base and the J gene lost 6 bases, with 13 bases spanning the gap. This CDR3 comprises 14 residues.

The chain links TRBV9 to TRBJ1-2; no clear D. The V end was cut by 6 bases, the J end by 13 bases, with 10 bases between. Looked up from germline, CDR1 is SGDLS and CDR2 is YYNGEE. The CDR3 covers 9 residues. The CDR3 reads CASIPGPTF. In DNA form, the CDR3 reads TGTGCCAGCATCCCCGGTCCCACCTTC.

This chain links TRBV13 with TRBJ2-1; 10 bases are a match to TRBD1. The CDR3 consists of 16 residues. V dropped 6 bases and J dropped 7; count of bases not matched to a gene: 12. Germline V CDR1 and CDR2: PRHDT, FYEKMQ (reference sequence). Here the CDR3 reads CASSRGRDRGSNEQFF. The DNA of the CDR3 is TGTGCCAGCAGTCGCGGCCGGGACAGGGGTAGTAATGAGCAGTTCTTC. Complete variable domain (other parts from reference TRBV13 and TRBJ2-1): AAGVIQSPRHLIKEKRETATLKCYPIPRHDTVYWYQQGPGQDPQFLISFYEKMQSDKGSIPDRFSAQQFSDYHSELNMSSLELGDSALYFCASSRGRDRGSNEQFFGPGTRLTVL.